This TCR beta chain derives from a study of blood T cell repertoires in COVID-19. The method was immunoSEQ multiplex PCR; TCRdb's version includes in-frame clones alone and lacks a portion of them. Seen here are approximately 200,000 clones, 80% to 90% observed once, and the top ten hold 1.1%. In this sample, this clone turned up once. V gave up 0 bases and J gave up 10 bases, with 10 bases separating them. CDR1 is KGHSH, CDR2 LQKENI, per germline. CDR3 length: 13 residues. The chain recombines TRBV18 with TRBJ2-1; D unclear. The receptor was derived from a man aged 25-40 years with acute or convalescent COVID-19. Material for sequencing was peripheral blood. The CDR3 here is CASSPPSAEEQFF. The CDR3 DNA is TGTGCCAGCTCACCACCGTCCGCGGAGGAGCAGTTCTTC.